Below, one TCR beta chain is given with its context. Its antigen has not been determined. No much larger clone exists at a distance of one base, and base qualities are not known. The source of the sample is a study of T cell changes during pregnancy in multiple sclerosis (dated by TCRdb to between 2018 and 2021). For the wider study: Changes in the T cell repertoire over the course of pregnancy were examined in this study in women with multiple sclerosis.

Unmatched junction bases come to 4, with V trimmed by 5 bases and J by 6 bases. CDR1 and CDR2, per the germline V gene (reference sequence), are DFQATT and SNEGSKA. The CDR3 runs 11 residues from the cysteine to the phenylalanine. The only DNA kept is the CDR3, 33 bases in frame from the first base. Receptor amplification or capture employed the immunoSEQ multiplex PCR assay. TCRdb obtained this table from immuneACCESS and retained in-frame rearrangements with V and J assigned. These tables miss some clones; where compared with another copy, unresolved V genes account for less than half of the shortfall, and the remainder is unexplained. The sample yields approximately 60,000 clones; just over 90% were counted once. The leading ten clones occupy 1.3% of the sample.

The sequence is built from TRBV20-1 and TRBJ2-7; the central 7 bases match TRBD1. Sequencing used peripheral blood, obtained in the second trimester of pregnancy. The sequence was obtained from a female donor with multiple sclerosis, enrolled in a pregnancy study. The CDR3 protein is CSARQGSEQYF. The DNA sequence is TGCAGTGCTCGACAGGGAAGCGAGCAGTACTTC.